Below are 14 T cell receptor beta chains sequenced from a single sample in a study of glioma-infiltrating T cells after dendritic cell vaccination. Assay used: immunoSEQ multiplex PCR; TCRdb lists only in-frame clones, some missing. The data contain 85,000 to 100,000 clones, 85% of them seen just once; the ten biggest clones take up 8.5%. Described time point: after dendritic cell vaccination, including at tumor progression/relapse. Specimen: blood, collected after dendritic cell vaccination. The receptors derive from a human donor with glioblastoma.

About this clone itself: Other DNA variants within this sample encode the same CDR3. The chain links TRBV28 to TRBJ2-7; 9 bases are shared with TRBD2. V shed 3 bases and J 4 bases; nucleotides not matched to a gene: 10. The CDR3 is 16 residues long. CDR1 is MDHEN and CDR2 is SYDVKM in the germline V gene. The CDR3: CASSFSLAGLTYEQYF. The CDR3 DNA sequence: TGTGCCAGCAGTTTCTCGCTAGCGGGGCTAACGTACGAGCAGTACTTC.

The V call is TRBV5-4, the J call TRBJ2-1; D is ambiguous. CDR3 size: 14 residues. V was pared by 6 bases and J by 6 bases, with 16 bases between. Germline V gene lookup returns CDR1 SGHNT and CDR2 YYREEE (reference sequence). For the CDR3, the DNA is TGTGCCAGCACCCGGAAGGCTCTAGTCAATGAGCAGTTCTTC. This encodes CASTRKALVNEQFF.

The J gene is TRBJ2-7, the V gene TRBV4-1; D may be TRBD1 (6 bases). Deletions cut 4 bases from V and 4 bases from J, with 20 bases between. The CDR3 spans 16 residues. CDR1 is MGHRA, CDR2 YSYEKL, per germline. The DNA for the CDR3 is TGCGCCAGCAGCCGTATTCCCGGGACAACCGAATACGAGCAGTACTTC. Translating it yields CASSRIPGTTEYEQYF.

The V and J genes are TRBV7-3 and TRBJ2-1; 13 bases are a match to TRBD2. CDR1 is SGHTA, CDR2 FQGTGA, per germline. The CDR3 is made up of 17 amino acids. V lost 2 bases to trimming and J lost 4 bases; unmatched junction nucleotides: 5. CDR3 sequence (DNA): TGTGCCAGCAGCTTAGACGGACTAGCGGGAGATTACAATGAGCAGTTCTTC. This translates into CASSLDGLAGDYNEQFF.

This chain's CDR3 is CAWREGGRWGYTF. The CDR3 nucleotides read TGTGCCTGGAGAGAAGGGGGCAGGTGGGGCTACACCTTC. The V call is TRBV30, the J call TRBJ1-2; 7 positions match TRBD1. The CDR3 sequence is 13 residues long. V shed 3 bases and J 8 bases; nucleotides not matched to a gene: 9. The germline gives CDR1 GTSNPN, CDR2 SVGIG (reference sequence).

The J gene is TRBJ2-7, the V gene TRBV9; perhaps TRBD1 as D (6 bases). The CDR3 totals 14 residues. V lost 0 bases to trimming and J lost 6 bases, with 13 bases between them. Germline loops: CDR1 SGDLS, CDR2 YYNGEE. Written as DNA, the CDR3 is TGTGCCAGCAGCGTAGCTACGGGGACACTCGAGCAGTACTTC. Translation gives CASSVATGTLEQYF.

This clone is a singleton in its sample. The rearrangement uses TRBV28 and TRBJ2-5, with D tentatively TRBD1 (6 bases). The CDR3 loop spans 15 amino acids. Trimming stripped 3 bases from V and 4 bases from J, with 15 bases between. Germline CDR1 MDHEN, CDR2 SYDVKM. This CDR3 reads CASSFTGNVRETQYF. CDR3 coding DNA: TGTGCCAGCAGTTTCACAGGGAACGTAAGAGAGACCCAGTACTTC.

The CDR3 is CASSLAIRAGSDYGYTF. CDR3 DNA sequence: TGTGCCAGCAGCTTGGCCATACGGGCAGGGTCCGACTATGGCTACACCTTC. The V gene is TRBV5-8, the J gene TRBJ1-2; perhaps TRBD1 as D (5 bases). Germline V gives CDR1 SGHTS, CDR2 YDEGEE. The CDR3 consists of 17 residues. The V and J ends lost 0 bases and 3 bases respectively, with 18 bases between them.

V and J are TRBV9 and TRBJ2-7; TRBD2 agrees at 13 bases. The CDR3 is 16 amino acids. J lost 4 bases, V lost 0 bases, and 4 bases had no gene match. Germline V gene data show CDR1 as SGDLS and CDR2 as YYNGEE. CDR3 in DNA: TGTGCCAGCAGCGTAGGAGGACTAGCGGGGGATTACGAGCAGTACTTC. This encodes CASSVGGLAGDYEQYF.

The chain carries TRBV11-1 and TRBJ2-2; TRBD2 aligns across 10 bases. The CDR3 has 16 amino acids. J was trimmed by 1 base and V by 4 bases; bases with no gene match: 3. From germline, CDR1 is SGHAT and CDR2 FQDESV (reference sequence). The CDR3: CASSSSSGGNTGELFF. CDR3 in DNA: TGTGCCAGCAGCTCATCTAGCGGGGGGAACACCGGGGAGCTGTTTTTT.

This clone was detected once. CDR3 residues: CASKKTGKGWNEQYF. The CDR3 DNA reads as TGTGCCAGCAAGAAGACAGGTAAAGGTTGGAACGAGCAGTACTTC. The V call is TRBV6-5, the J call TRBJ2-7, with TRBD1 as a possible D gene (6 bases). Trimming took off 7 bases at V and 5 bases at J, with 21 bases between the two ends. Germline CDR1 is MNHEY and CDR2 is SVGAGI. This CDR3 is built from 15 residues.

V and J are TRBV27 and TRBJ2-3; 7 bases match TRBD2. CDR1 and CDR2 (germline): MNHEY, SMNVEV (reference sequence). This CDR3 has 17 residues. The V and J ends lost 4 bases and 0 bases, in that order; junction bases with no gene match: 10. The CDR3 nucleotides are TGTGCCAGCAGTTCCCTTCCAGGGACTACAAGCACAGATACGCAGTATTTT. Translating gives CASSSLPGTTSTDTQYF.

The chain is built from TRBV6-5 and TRBJ2-1, with D unclear. The CDR3 length is 15 residues. With 2 bases removed from V and 4 bases from J, the gap between germline ends came to 12 bases. Germline CDR1 MNHEY, CDR2 SVGAGI. CDR3 coding DNA: TGTGCCAGCAGTTACGGCAGGCAAGTATACAATGAGCAGTTCTTC. Protein: CASSYGRQVYNEQFF.

The chain employs TRBV27 and TRBJ1-1; TRBD1 matches 9 bases. The germline V gene encodes CDR1 MNHEY and CDR2 SMNVEV (reference sequence). The CDR3 has 13 amino acids. The V gene end was trimmed by 5 bases and the J gene end by 10 bases; junction bases not matched to a gene: 8. CDR3 residues: CASSPGQGTIAFF. CDR3 coding DNA: TGTGCCAGCAGTCCCGGACAGGGGACTATAGCTTTCTTT.